This T cell receptor beta chain was identified in a study of cytomegalovirus exposure and HLA in healthy donors. The overall study: The approximately 130 validation repertoires were reported in a later analysis to have been generated on the same platform as the roughly 670 first-cohort repertoires. Study results and caveats: Investigators reported around 150 TCR beta chains as tied to cytomegalovirus.

Germline V gives CDR1 LNHDA, CDR2 SQIVND (reference sequence). V dropped 7 bases and J dropped 0 bases, with 16 bases sitting between them. The CDR3 extends over 16 amino acids. The study drew the donors from its 120-subject validation cohort, separate from the 666-subject first cohort. Concerning this clone itself: What it binds is unknown.

Generated by immunoSEQ multiplex PCR, the TCRdb table keeps only in-frame clones and is missing some. The data hold over 110,000 clones, with more than 85% observed a single time. Sequencing used PBMCs. This sequence was found in a man aged 18 to 29 in good health and CMV-seropositive. The J gene is TRBJ1-5, the V gene TRBV19, with TRBD1 as a possible D gene (5 bases). The CDR3 loop reads CASTVSGTTSNQPQHF. Written as DNA, the CDR3 is TGTGCCAGTACGGTGAGCGGGACCACTAGCAATCAGCCCCAGCATTTT.